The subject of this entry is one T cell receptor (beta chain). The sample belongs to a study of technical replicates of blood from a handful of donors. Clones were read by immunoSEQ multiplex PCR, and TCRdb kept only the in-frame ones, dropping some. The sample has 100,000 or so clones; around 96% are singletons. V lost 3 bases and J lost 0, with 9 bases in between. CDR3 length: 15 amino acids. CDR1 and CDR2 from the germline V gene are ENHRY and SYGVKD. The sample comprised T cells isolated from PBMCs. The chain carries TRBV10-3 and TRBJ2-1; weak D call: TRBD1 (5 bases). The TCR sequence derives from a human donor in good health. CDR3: CAISDDRSSYNEQFF. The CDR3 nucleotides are TGTGCCATCAGTGACGACAGAAGCTCCTACAATGAGCAGTTCTTC.